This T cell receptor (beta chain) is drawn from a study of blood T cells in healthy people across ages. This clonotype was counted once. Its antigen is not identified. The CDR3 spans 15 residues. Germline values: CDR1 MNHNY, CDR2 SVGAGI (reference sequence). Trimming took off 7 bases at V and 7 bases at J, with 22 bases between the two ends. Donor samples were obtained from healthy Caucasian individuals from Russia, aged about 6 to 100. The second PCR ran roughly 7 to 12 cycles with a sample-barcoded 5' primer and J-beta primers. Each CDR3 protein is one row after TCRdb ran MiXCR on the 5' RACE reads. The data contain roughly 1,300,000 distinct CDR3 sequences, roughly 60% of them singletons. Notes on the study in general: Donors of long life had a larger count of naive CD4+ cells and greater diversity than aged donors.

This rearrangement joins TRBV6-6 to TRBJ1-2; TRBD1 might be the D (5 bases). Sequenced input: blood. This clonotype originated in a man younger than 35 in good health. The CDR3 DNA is TGTGCCAGCACTCCGCCTACGGGGCTCTCGAGTGGCTACACCTTC. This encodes CASTPPTGLSSGYTF.